One sample yielded the 12 T cell receptor beta chains listed below, sequenced in a study of Graves' ophthalmopathy and Graves' hyperthyroidism. Amplification of TCR beta CDR3 regions used RNA transcripts. First-round RT-PCR with HTBI primers preceded a second-round multiplex PCR. TCRdb re-derived calls from the multiplex PCR reads in MiXCR, one entry per CDR3 protein. The sample lists about 600,000 distinct CDR3 sequences, approximately 37% occurring once. Specimen: peripheral blood or thyroid tissue (not recorded which). The receptors originated from an adult man with Graves' hyperthyroidism.

As concerns this clonotype: This may come from a read error, since a much larger clone is one base off. The chain joins TRBV6-5 to TRBJ1-3; 7 bases are shared with TRBD1. The length of the CDR3 is 14 residues. The germline V gene encodes CDR1 MNHEY and CDR2 SVGAGI. The CDR3 protein is CASSSGGIGNTTYF. CDR3 sequence (DNA): TGTGCCAGCAGTTCAGGGGGTATCGGAAACACCACATATTTT.

The J gene is TRBJ2-7, the V gene TRBV29-1; 11 positions agree with TRBD2. Germline V lookup: CDR1 SQVTM, CDR2 ANQGSEA. This CDR3 has 12 residues. V trimming: 8 bases; J trimming: 8 bases; junction bases outside the gene matches: 8. DNA for the CDR3: TGCAGCTCCACTAGCGGGAGTTTCAAGCAGTACTTC. This encodes CSSTSGSFKQYF.

With regard to this clonotype: This may come from a read error, since a much larger clone is one base off. The V and J genes are TRBV7-3 and TRBJ2-5; 14 nucleotides line up with TRBD2. V lost 5 bases, J lost 7 bases, and 9 bases stayed unmatched. Germline V gene sequence: CDR1 SGHTA, CDR2 FQGTGA. This CDR3 is 16 amino acids long. The CDR3 DNA is TGTGCCAGCAGCCCCCAGGGACTAGCGGGAGTCCGGACCCAGTACTTC. Translation: CASSPQGLAGVRTQYF. Together with reference TRBV7-3 and TRBJ2-5, the CDR3 gives the full variable domain: GAGVSQTPSNKVTEKGKYVELRCDPISGHTALYWYRQSLGQGPEFLIYFQGTGAADDSGLPNDRFFAVRPEGSVSTLKIQRTERGDSAVYLCASSPQGLAGVRTQYFGPGTRLLVL.

This rearrangement joins TRBV6-5 to TRBJ2-7; 9 bases fit TRBD1. V was pared by 7 bases and J by 5 bases, with 6 bases of the junction left unmatched. This CDR3 comprises 13 residues. Germline-derived CDR1 and CDR2 are MNHEY and SVGAGI. The chain's CDR3 is CASKRTGDNEQYF. The CDR3 DNA reads TGTGCCAGCAAGCGGACAGGGGATAACGAGCAGTACTTC.

This clonotype occurred many times. This chain connects TRBV20-1 to TRBJ2-5; D ambiguous. This CDR3 comprises 13 residues. Per germline, CDR1 DFQATT and CDR2 SNEGSKA (reference sequence). Trimming left V 1 base short and J 1 base short, with 7 bases between. CDR3 nucleotides: TGCAGTGCTAGAGGGGCCTTCCAAGAGACCCAGTACTTC. Protein product: CSARGAFQETQYF.

The J gene is TRBJ2-4, the V gene TRBV7-9, with D tentatively TRBD1 (5 bases). From germline, CDR1 is SEHNR and CDR2 FQNEAQ (reference sequence). This CDR3 spans 17 amino acids. V lost 2 bases and J 0 bases, leaving 14 bases between the germline ends. CDR3 in DNA: TGTGCCAGCAGCTTATATCAAGGGGTGGCAGCCAAAAACATTCAGTACTTC. Encoded protein: CASSLYQGVAAKNIQYF.

V usage is TRBV7-9 and J usage is TRBJ2-7; 9 nucleotides line up with TRBD1. CDR1 SEHNR and CDR2 FQNEAQ come from the germline V gene (reference sequence). CDR3 size: 15 residues. Losses at the gene ends were 5 bases for V and 5 bases for J; bases not matched to a gene: 10. As DNA, the CDR3 is TGTGCCAGCAGCCGCGGCCGGGACAGGGTCCACGAGCAGTACTTC. This gives the protein CASSRGRDRVHEQYF.

The V gene is TRBV19, the J gene TRBJ1-4, with D uncertain. The V gene lost 7 bases and the J gene lost 10 bases, with 19 bases spanning the gap. CDR3 length: 14 residues. Looked up from germline, CDR1 is LNHDA and CDR2 is SQIVND (reference sequence). This chain's CDR3 is CASINTSIDVKLFF. The CDR3 nucleotides read TGTGCCAGTATTAATACTAGCATCGATGTAAAACTGTTTTTT.

This clonotype has a count of ten or more. V and J are TRBV4-1 and TRBJ1-5; D not certain. V lost 4 bases, J lost 5 bases, and 12 bases lay in between. CDR1 is MGHRA, CDR2 YSYEKL, per germline. The CDR3 totals 14 residues. The CDR3: CASSPSPADQPQHF. The CDR3, as DNA: TGCGCCAGCAGCCCCAGCCCAGCCGATCAGCCCCAGCATTTT.

This clonotype showed up just a few times. The CDR3 DNA reads TGTGCCAGCAGCTTACTGGGTGTAGGCGGGGAGCTGTTTTTT. It yields the protein CASSLLGVGGELFF. This chain uses TRBV7-3 with TRBJ2-2; D call uncertain. Germline lookup yields CDR1 SGHTA and CDR2 FQGTGA. The CDR3 spans 14 residues. Trimming stripped 2 bases from V and 7 bases from J, with 11 bases between.

A word on this clonotype: A much larger clonotype is one base distant, so this may be a read error. The chain uses TRBV5-4 and TRBJ2-2; the D call may be TRBD1 or TRBD2 (5 bases each). Germline V gene sequence: CDR1 SGHNT, CDR2 YYREEE (reference sequence). The CDR3 covers 12 residues. CDR3 nucleotide sequence: TGTGCCTGCAGCTGGGACGCCGGGGAGCTGTTTTTT. It codes for CACSWDAGELFF. The entire variable domain, with the rest obtained from reference TRBV5-4 and TRBJ2-2, is as follows: ETGVTQSPTHLIKTRGQQVTLRCSSQSGHNTVSWYQQALGQGPQFIFQYYREEENGRGNFPPRFSGLQFPNYSSELNVNALELDDSALYLCACSWDAGELFFGEGSRLTVL.

The chain combines TRBV12-3 or TRBV12-4 with TRBJ2-3; tentatively, D is TRBD2 (7 bases). This CDR3 has 15 amino acids. The V end was cut by 5 bases, the J end by 4 bases, with 16 bases between. For the CDR3, the DNA is TGTGCCAGCAGTCCCCCGGTGGGGGGGCCAGATACGCAGTATTTT. Protein product: CASSPPVGGPDTQYF.